Following are 12 T cell receptor beta chains from one sample sequenced in a study of tumor-infiltrating lymphocytes in primary liver carcinoma. Priming with a constant-region primer yielded TCR beta cDNA from about 450 ng total RNA. Nested multiplex PCR, run for three rounds with slightly modified ARM-PCR, yielded TCR beta libraries. Each of the first two PCR rounds ran approximately 11 cycles with TRBV1-TRBV30 forward and C-beta reverse primers. TCRdb used MiXCR to reprocess the multiplex PCR reads, holding one entry per CDR3 protein. This table has some 180,000 distinct CDR3 sequences, just under 85% appearing once. Each 20-30 mg portion of unsorted bulk tissue served as the source for co-extraction of RNA and DNA. Sequenced input: tumor tissue from primary liver carcinoma. The receptors originated from a middle-aged man with primary liver carcinoma and hepatitis B virus infection.

This clonotype was seen once. The conserved phenylalanine or tryptophan is not found at the CDR3 terminus, so this likely reflects a read error. The DNA is left out, because the CDR3 cannot be placed on it with certainty; the CDR3 is given as TCRdb lists it. The genes are TRBV6-2 or TRBV6-3 and TRBJ2-7. A total of 12 residues make up the CDR3, ends included. Germline V gene lookup returns CDR1 MNHEY and CDR2 SVGEGT. The CDR3 sequence is CASSYSIYEQYI.

This clonotype is medium-sized by share. The V and J genes are TRBV11-2 and TRBJ1-2; 8 bases fit TRBD1. The CDR3 covers 15 residues. Germline loops: CDR1 SGHAT, CDR2 FQNNGV. V lost 3 bases to trimming and J lost 8 bases; unmatched junction nucleotides: 11. CDR3 region: CASSFSITGGGGYTF. In nucleotides, the CDR3 is TGTGCCAGCAGCTTCTCAATCACAGGGGGAGGAGGCTACACCTTC.

As concerns this clonotype: A much larger clone lies a single base off, so this may be a read error. The J gene is TRBJ1-5, the V gene TRBV5-5, with D perhaps matching TRBD1 (5 bases). The ends were cut back, 6 bases at V and 6 bases at J, with 19 bases in the middle. Germline V gene lookup returns CDR1 SGHKS and CDR2 YYEKEE (reference sequence). The CDR3 is 15 amino acids. For the CDR3, the DNA is TGTGCCAGCATCCGCATCGGGGGAGGAGGTCAGCCCCAGCATTTT. It yields the protein CASIRIGGGGQPQHF.

Remarks on this clonotype: Because it lacks the conserved phenylalanine or tryptophan at the end, this CDR3 is likely a read error. V and J are TRBV7-8 and TRBJ2-4; D not resolved. Trimming removed 10 bases at V and 3 bases at J, with 19 bases between. Germline CDR1 and CDR2: SGHVS and FQNEAQ. The CDR3 is 15 amino acids. The CDR3 sequence: CAILGSKRGKNIQYL. The CDR3 DNA follows: TGTGCCATTTTGGGTTCGAAAAGAGGCAAAAACATTCAGTACCTC.

A word on this clonotype: Just one base apart from a much larger clone, this may be a read error. The CDR3 DNA reads TGTGCCAGCGGTTTTCTGGCAGGGAGCTCCTACGAGCAGTACTTC. Amino acid sequence: CASGFLAGSSYEQYF. This chain uses TRBV28 with TRBJ2-7, with D perhaps being TRBD1 or TRBD2 (5 bases each). CDR1 and CDR2 (germline): MDHEN, SYDVKM. This CDR3 region has 15 residues.

This chain joins TRBV6-2 or TRBV6-3 and TRBJ2-3, with D unclear. The CDR3 length is 12 residues. Germline CDR1 is MNHEY and CDR2 is SVGEGT. DNA of the CDR3: TGTATCAGCAGTCCCAATGTCTTAACGCAGTATTTT. This encodes CISSPNVLTQYF.

As to this clonotype: A read error may explain this, as a much larger clone is one base away. This chain joins TRBV2 and TRBJ2-7; D call uncertain. The CDR3 is 14 residues long. Germline loops: CDR1 SNHLY, CDR2 FYNNEI. The V end was cut by 6 bases, the J end by 5 bases, with 17 bases between. CDR3 nucleotides: TGTGCCAGCAGCAAAATAAGGGCCTCGGACGAGCAGTACTTC. Its translation: CASSKIRASDEQYF.

With regard to this clonotype: The junction departs from the called germline gene at one end, perhaps through a read error. The chain joins TRBV12-3 or TRBV12-4 to TRBJ2-3; the match to TRBD2 covers 8 bases. The CDR3 extends over 16 amino acids. DNA of the CDR3: TGTGCCAGCAGTTTAGAATCCAGCGGGAGCACAGATATGCAGTATTTT. Protein: CASSLESSGSTDMQYF.

This chain connects TRBV29-1 to TRBJ2-1; 12 bases map to TRBD1. The CDR3 totals 15 residues. The V gene's germline CDR1 is SQVTM and CDR2 ANQGSEA. V lost 3 bases to trimming and J lost 12 bases; unmatched junction nucleotides: 12. CDR3 bases: TGCAGCGTTGAGTTCGGGACAGGGGGCTCTTATGGGCAGTTCTTC. It encodes CSVEFGTGGSYGQFF.

Details on this clonotype: At one end, the junction sequence differs from germline, possibly due to a read error. The V call is TRBV11-2, the J call TRBJ2-7; maybe TRBD1 (5 bases). The CDR3 has 14 amino acids. Germline V gene lookup returns CDR1 SGHAT and CDR2 FQNNGV. The CDR3 is CASSSNRSSCEQYF. CDR3 DNA sequence: TGTGCCAGCAGCTCTAACAGGAGCTCCTGCGAGCAGTACTTT.

The genes are TRBV5-5 and TRBJ1-4; D perhaps matches TRBD1 (5 bases). CDR3 length equals 15 residues. CDR1 is SGHKS, CDR2 YYEKEE, per germline (reference sequence). The CDR3 here is CISSFQGSRGEKLFF. The CDR3 bases are TGTATCAGCAGCTTTCAGGGCTCGCGGGGTGAAAAACTGTTTTTT.

The chain recombines TRBV5-1 with TRBJ2-1; the D is unclear. V lost 0 bases and J 0 bases, leaving 7 bases between the germline ends. In germline, CDR1 is SGHRS, CDR2 YFSETQ. The CDR3 is made up of 15 amino acids. CDR3 DNA: TGCGCCAGCAGCTTGGAGCATAGCTCCTACAATGAGCAGTTCTTC. It specifies CASSLEHSSYNEQFF.